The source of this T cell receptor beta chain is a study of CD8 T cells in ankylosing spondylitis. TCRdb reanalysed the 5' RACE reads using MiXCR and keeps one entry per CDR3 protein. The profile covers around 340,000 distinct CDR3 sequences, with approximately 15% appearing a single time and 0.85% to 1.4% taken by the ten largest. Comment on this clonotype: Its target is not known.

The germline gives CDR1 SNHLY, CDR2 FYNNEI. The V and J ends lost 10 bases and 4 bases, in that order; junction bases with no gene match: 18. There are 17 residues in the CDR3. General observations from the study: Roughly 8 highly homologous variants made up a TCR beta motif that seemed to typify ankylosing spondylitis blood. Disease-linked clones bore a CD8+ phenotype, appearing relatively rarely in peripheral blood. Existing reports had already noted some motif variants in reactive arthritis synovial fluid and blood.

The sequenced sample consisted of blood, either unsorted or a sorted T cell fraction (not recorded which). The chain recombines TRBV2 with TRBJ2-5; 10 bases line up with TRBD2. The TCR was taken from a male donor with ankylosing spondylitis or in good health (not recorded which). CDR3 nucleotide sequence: TGTGCCATCTGCCGAGACCCTCCAGCGGGGGGGGGAGAGACCCAGTACTTC. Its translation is CAICRDPPAGGGETQYF.